The entry below gives a single T cell receptor beta chain sequence along with its context. There is no known antigen for this receptor. Base quality data are lacking; no much larger clone is found one base away. The sample comes from a study of siplizumab effects on memory and regulatory T cells (dated by TCRdb to about 2019). General notes on the study: The effect of the anti-CD2 antibody siplizumab on alloreactive T-cell subsets was examined in allogeneic mixed lymphocyte reactions constructed from human PBMCs.

The library was obtained by the immunoSEQ multiplex PCR assay. The deep sequencing platform assayed roughly 10^5 TCR templates per sample. Genomic DNA extracted from sorted T cells was used for TCRbeta CDR3 sequencing. The paper's data handling went like this. The R programming language was used for clonal analysis of the TCRbeta CDR3 data. Comparing unstimulated samples against CFSE-low samples taken after the reaction was how alloreactive CD4+ and CD8+ clones were defined. Alloreactive CD4+ clones were assigned to regulatory or non-regulatory origin by matching sequences to sorted unstimulated Treg and non-Treg repertoires. Sourced from immuneACCESS, this table was stored by TCRdb with only in-frame sequences that have V and J called. A share of the clones is absent; for the studies checked, an unresolved V gene accounts for under half, and the remainder has no known explanation. For V, J and clone size, that table is used; D and trimming come from the DNA. A total of some 64,000 clones appear in this sample, 70% to 85% of them only once. Jointly, the top ten make up about 0.42% of the sample.

Points the paper makes about the study in general: Among mappable alloreactive CD4+ clones, the Treg-derived fraction averaged around 70% with siplizumab versus approximately 27% in control reactions. The cumulative frequency of alloreactive sequences that could be traced back to unstimulated CD4+ memory T cells was significantly reduced by siplizumab. Unstimulated naive T cells appeared to be more diverse than memory T cells, and naive cells seemed to make a substantial contribution to the alloresponse. No functional confirmation was obtained for the suppressive function of proliferating Tregs from siplizumab cultures. A naive or memory phenotype could not be assigned to roughly 75-97% of proliferating CD4+ or CD8+ clones. Because sequences at frequencies below about 10^-5 were poorly captured, only a minor fraction of alloreactive clones could be mapped back to unstimulated subsets.

In addition, sequencing in three donor pairs included unstimulated CD8+ effector memory subsets alongside CD4+ naive, CD8+ naive, CD8+ TEMRA and CD4+ memory subsets. TCRbeta CDR3 sequencing was performed on sorted unstimulated T cells and on proliferating T cells recovered from mixed lymphocyte reactions. Fresh whole blood from approximately ten HLA-typed healthy donors was used to isolate PBMCs. A distance of 16 bases separates the germline ends of V and J, which lose 6 bases and 2 bases respectively. The CDR3 goes from the cysteine to the phenylalanine over 15 residues. The read is trimmed to its CDR3 DNA, 45 bases read in frame from base 1. The germline V gene gives CDR1 as SNHLY and CDR2 as FYNNEI.

The chain joins TRBV2 to TRBJ2-5, and TRBD2 may be the D gene, going by 5 matching bases. The sequenced sample consisted of memory CD4+ T cells sorted from blood. The sample's cell subset or site, from its label and the paper: unstimulated CD4+ memory T cells. This clonotype was sampled from a human donor in good health. CDR3 loop: CASRPSGSGQETQYF. The DNA is TGTGCCAGCAGGCCATCCGGCAGCGGACAAGAGACCCAGTACTTC.